The rows below give T cell receptor beta chains drawn from one sample of a study of blood T cells in healthy people across ages. TCRdb reprocessed the 5' RACE reads with MiXCR, giving one entry per CDR3 protein. The sample yields some 1,800,000 distinct CDR3 sequences, more than 35% seen once. Sequencing was performed on blood. The receptors stem from a human donor in good health. The conserved cysteine and the conserved F or W are not part of the CDR3 here.

TRBV7-9,ASSFGGGAAEQF
TRBV29-1,SVLKTQDPEAF
TRBV5-1,ASSSSFSFNRDTEAF
TRBV6-5,ASSTQGGLETQY
TRBV20-1,SARDLVGTGSHEQY
TRBV29-1,SVRATLYGYT
TRBV11-2,ASSLDSYHYEQY
TRBV28,ASKTRGGNTEAF
TRBV4-3,ASSQSDRGWEKLF
TRBV7-3,ASSLSGGPDTQY
TRBV6-5,ASSRGTSGNTIY
TRBV29-1,SVVGEPDTQY
TRBV20-1,SARDSGGRGETQY
TRBV6-2/TRBV6-3,ASSGTGGTPVLDEQY
TRBV5-1,ASSRGGLPWRDTQY
TRBV7-3,ASSFAIYEQY
TRBV20-1,SALRDSRRQY
TRBV10-3,AISGQGTDTQY
TRBV10-3,ATSLQVTYEQY
TRBV20-1,SADRVVGAEETQY
TRBV29-1,SVVIQGSNTEAF
TRBV28,ASKGGDVYNKQF
TRBV2,ASTNPGKSNYGYT
TRBV7-8,ASSLTFVTDRAGTDTQY
TRBV6-5,ASRQTGEKNIQY
TRBV30,AWGPFYGYT
TRBV28,ASTSRGGNQETQY
TRBV20-1,SARMGLALTLGTDTQY
TRBV12-3/TRBV12-4,ASSLAEPEQY